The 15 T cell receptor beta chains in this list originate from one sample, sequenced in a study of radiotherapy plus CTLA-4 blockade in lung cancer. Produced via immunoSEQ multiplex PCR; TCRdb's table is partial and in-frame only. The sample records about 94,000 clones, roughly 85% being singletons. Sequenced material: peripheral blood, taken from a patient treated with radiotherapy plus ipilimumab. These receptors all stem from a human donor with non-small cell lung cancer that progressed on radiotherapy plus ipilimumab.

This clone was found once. CDR3 loop: CASRGTSGYNEQFF. The CDR3 coding sequence is TGCGCCAGCAGGGGGACTAGCGGGTACAATGAGCAGTTCTTC. The gene calls are TRBV5-1 and TRBJ2-1, with TRBD2 matching over 12 bases. CDR3 size: 14 residues. CDR1 is SGHRS, CDR2 YFSETQ, per germline. V trimming: 5 bases; J trimming: 4 bases; junction bases outside the gene matches: 1.

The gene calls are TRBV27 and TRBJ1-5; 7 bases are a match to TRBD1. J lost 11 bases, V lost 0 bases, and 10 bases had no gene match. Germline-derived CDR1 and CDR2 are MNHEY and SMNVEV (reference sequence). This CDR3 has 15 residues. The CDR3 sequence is CASSLSGRGVRTQHF. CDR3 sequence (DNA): TGTGCCAGCAGTTTATCCGGCAGGGGGGTTCGGACCCAGCATTTT.

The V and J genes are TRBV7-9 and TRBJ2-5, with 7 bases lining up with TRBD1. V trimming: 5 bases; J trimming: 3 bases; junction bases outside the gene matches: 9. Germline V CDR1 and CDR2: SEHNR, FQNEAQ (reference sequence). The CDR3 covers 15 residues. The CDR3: CASSTQGYDEETQYF. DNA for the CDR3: TGTGCCAGCAGCACACAGGGGTATGATGAAGAGACCCAGTACTTC.

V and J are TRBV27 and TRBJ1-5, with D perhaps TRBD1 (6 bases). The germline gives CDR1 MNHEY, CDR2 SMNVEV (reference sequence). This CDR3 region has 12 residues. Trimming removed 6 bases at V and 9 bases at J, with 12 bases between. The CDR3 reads CASREGGGPQHF. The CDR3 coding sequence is TGTGCCAGCAGAGAAGGGGGTGGGCCCCAGCATTTT.

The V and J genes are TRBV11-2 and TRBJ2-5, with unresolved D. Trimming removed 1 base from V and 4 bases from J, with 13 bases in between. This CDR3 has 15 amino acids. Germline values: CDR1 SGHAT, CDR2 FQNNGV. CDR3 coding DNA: TGTGCCAGCAGCTTAGCGCAGACCACGACAGAGACCCAGTACTTC. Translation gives CASSLAQTTTETQYF. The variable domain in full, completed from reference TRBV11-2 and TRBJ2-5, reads EAGVAQSPRYKIIEKRQSVAFWCNPISGHATLYWYQQILGQGPKLLIQFQNNGVVDDSQLPKDRFSAERLKGVDSTLKIQPAKLEDSAVYLCASSLAQTTTETQYFGPGTRLLVL.

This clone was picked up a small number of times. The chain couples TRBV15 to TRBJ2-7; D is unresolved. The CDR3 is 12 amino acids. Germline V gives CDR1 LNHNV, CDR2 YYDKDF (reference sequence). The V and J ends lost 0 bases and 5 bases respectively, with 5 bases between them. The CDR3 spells CATSREGDEQYF. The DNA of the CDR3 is TGTGCCACCAGCAGAGAGGGTGACGAGCAGTACTTC.

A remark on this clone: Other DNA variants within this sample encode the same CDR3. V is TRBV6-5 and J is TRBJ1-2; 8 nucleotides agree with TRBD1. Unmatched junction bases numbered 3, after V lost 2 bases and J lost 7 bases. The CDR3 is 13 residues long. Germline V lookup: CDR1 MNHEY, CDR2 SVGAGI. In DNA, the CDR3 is TGTGCCAGCAGTTACGGACAGGGCCGTGGCTACACCTTC. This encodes CASSYGQGRGYTF.

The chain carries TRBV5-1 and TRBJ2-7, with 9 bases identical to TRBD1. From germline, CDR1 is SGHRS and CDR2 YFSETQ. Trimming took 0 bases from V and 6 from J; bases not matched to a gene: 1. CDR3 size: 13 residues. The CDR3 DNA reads TGCGCCAGCAGCTTGGACAGGGGGCTCGAGCAGTACGTC. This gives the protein CASSLDRGLEQYV.

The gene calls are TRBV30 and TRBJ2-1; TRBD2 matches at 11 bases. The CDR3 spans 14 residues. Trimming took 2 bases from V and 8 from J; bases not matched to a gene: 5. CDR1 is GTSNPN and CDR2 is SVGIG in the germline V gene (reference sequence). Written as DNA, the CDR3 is TGTGCCTGGAGTTTCCTGGGACTAGCGGATGAGCAGTTCTTC. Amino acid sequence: CAWSFLGLADEQFF.

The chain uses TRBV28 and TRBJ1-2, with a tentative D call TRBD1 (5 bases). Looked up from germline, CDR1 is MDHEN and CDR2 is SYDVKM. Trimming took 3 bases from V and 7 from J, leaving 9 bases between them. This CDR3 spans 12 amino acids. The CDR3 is CASSFEGRGYTF. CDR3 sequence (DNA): TGTGCCAGCAGTTTTGAGGGGCGTGGCTACACCTTC.

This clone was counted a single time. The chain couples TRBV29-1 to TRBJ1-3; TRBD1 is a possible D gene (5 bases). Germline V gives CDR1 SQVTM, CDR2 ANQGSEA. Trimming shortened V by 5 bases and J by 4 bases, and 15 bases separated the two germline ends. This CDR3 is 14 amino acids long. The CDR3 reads CSVSVGGGGNTIYF. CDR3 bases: TGCAGCGTTTCAGTCGGGGGTGGCGGAAACACCATATATTTT.

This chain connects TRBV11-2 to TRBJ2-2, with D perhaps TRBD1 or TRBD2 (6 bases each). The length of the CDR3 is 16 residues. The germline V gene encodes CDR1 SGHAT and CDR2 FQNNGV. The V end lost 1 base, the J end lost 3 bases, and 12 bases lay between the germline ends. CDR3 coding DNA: TGTGCCAGCAGCTTAGTTTCCGGGGGCTACACCGGGGAGCTGTTTTTT. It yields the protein CASSLVSGGYTGELFF.

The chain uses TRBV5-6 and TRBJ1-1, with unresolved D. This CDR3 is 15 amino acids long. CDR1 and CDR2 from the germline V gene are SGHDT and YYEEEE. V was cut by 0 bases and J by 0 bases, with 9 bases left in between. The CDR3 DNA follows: TGTGCCAGCAGCTTGGCAGGTAGCATGAACACTGAAGCTTTCTTT. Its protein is CASSLAGSMNTEAFF.

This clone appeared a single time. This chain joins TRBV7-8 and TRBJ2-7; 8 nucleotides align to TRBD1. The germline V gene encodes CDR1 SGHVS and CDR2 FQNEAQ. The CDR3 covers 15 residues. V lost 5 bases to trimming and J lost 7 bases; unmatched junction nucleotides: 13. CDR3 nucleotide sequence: TGTGCCAGCAGCCCTAGGTCCCAGGGGGCGCGGGAGCAGTACTTC. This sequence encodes CASSPRSQGAREQYF.

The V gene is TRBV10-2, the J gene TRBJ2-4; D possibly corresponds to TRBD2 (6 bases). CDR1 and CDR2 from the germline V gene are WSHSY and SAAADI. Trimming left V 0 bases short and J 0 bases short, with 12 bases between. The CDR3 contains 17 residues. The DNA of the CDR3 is TGCGCCAGCAGTGAGTCGATCGGACTAATAGCCAAAAACATTCAGTACTTC. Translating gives CASSESIGLIAKNIQYF.